These 17 T cell receptor beta chains came from one sample sequenced in a study of CD8 T cells in ankylosing spondylitis. One entry per CDR3 protein results from TCRdb running MiXCR on the 5' RACE reads. The table has 200,000 to 300,000 distinct CDR3 sequences, roughly 8.6% seen once; the top ten hold almost 7%. The sequenced sample consisted of blood, either unsorted or a sorted T cell fraction (not recorded which). These receptors all come from a male donor with ankylosing spondylitis or in good health (not recorded which).

This clonotype showed up many times. The J gene is TRBJ1-2, the V gene TRBV20-1, with 8 nucleotides matching TRBD1. Germline-derived CDR1 and CDR2 are DFQATT and SNEGSKA (reference sequence). V lost 3 bases to trimming and J lost 6 bases; unmatched junction nucleotides: 6. The CDR3 consists of 13 residues. Here the CDR3 DNA reads TGCAGTGCTAGCATACAGGGGGGGGATGGCTACACCTTC. Encoded protein: CSASIQGGDGYTF.

This clonotype was observed many times. The V call is TRBV7-9, the J call TRBJ1-5; D remains unclear. The V gene lost 5 bases and the J gene lost 2 bases, with 10 bases spanning the gap. Germline CDR1 is SEHNR and CDR2 is FQNEAQ (reference sequence). This CDR3 comprises 14 residues. In DNA form, the CDR3 reads TGTGCCAGCAGCAATGCCCCTGGCAATCAGCCCCAGCATTTT. As protein: CASSNAPGNQPQHF.

This clonotype was seen repeatedly, ten times or more. The rearrangement joins TRBV6-2 or TRBV6-3 to TRBJ2-5, with a possible D match to TRBD1 (6 bases). V lost 6 bases and J 6 bases, leaving 14 bases between the germline ends. In germline, CDR1 is MNHEY, CDR2 SVGEGT. This CDR3 contains 13 residues. The chain's CDR3 is CASSEQGPKTQYF. CDR3 bases: TGTGCCAGCAGCGAACAGGGTCCGAAGACCCAGTACTTC.

J is TRBJ1-4 and V is TRBV27; D is perhaps TRBD1 (6 bases). The germline gives CDR1 MNHEY, CDR2 SMNVEV (reference sequence). V lost 2 bases and J 6 bases, leaving 10 bases between the germline ends. This CDR3 spans 14 amino acids. CDR3: CASSLTGRDEKLFF. In DNA, the CDR3 is TGTGCCAGCAGTTTAACAGGGAGGGATGAAAAACTGTTTTTT.

The sample holds many counts of this clonotype. CDR3 in DNA: TGCAGTGCACCGGGACAGGGGTTCCACAATGAGCAGTTCTTC. Encoded protein: CSAPGQGFHNEQFF. This sequence joins TRBV20-1 and TRBJ2-1; TRBD1 agrees at 10 bases. Trimming removed 6 bases from V and 5 bases from J; junction bases left unmatched: 7. Per germline, CDR1 DFQATT and CDR2 SNEGSKA (reference sequence). This CDR3 region has 14 residues.

This clonotype has just a few counts. The V gene is TRBV7-2, the J gene TRBJ2-1; D is perhaps TRBD2 (5 bases). The germline V and J ends were trimmed by 6 bases and 2 bases, with 5 bases remaining between them. The CDR3 spans 12 residues. Looked up from germline, CDR1 is SGHTA and CDR2 is FQGNSA. CDR3 bases: TGTGCCAGCAGGGAGGCCTACAATGAGCAGTTCTTC. Protein product: CASREAYNEQFF.

In this sample, this clonotype turned up many times. The V call is TRBV20-1, the J call TRBJ2-7, with 14 positions matching TRBD2. This CDR3 region has 16 residues. The germline V gene has CDR1 DFQATT and CDR2 SNEGSKA (reference sequence). V lost 4 bases and J lost 6; bases outside the gene matches: 11. The CDR3 nucleotides read TGCAGTGCTACCGGGACTAGCGGGAGTCGTTGGGGCGAGCAGTACTTC. Protein sequence: CSATGTSGSRWGEQYF.

The rearrangement joins TRBV20-1 to TRBJ2-1, with D perhaps given as TRBD1 or TRBD2 (5 bases each). The CDR3 runs 15 residues. Germline CDR1 reads DFQATT; CDR2 reads SNEGSKA (reference sequence). Trimming took 0 bases from V and 6 from J, leaving 15 bases between them. CDR3: CSARDRAGRGNEQFF. In nucleotides, the CDR3 is TGCAGTGCTAGAGATCGGGCAGGGAGAGGCAATGAGCAGTTCTTC.

This clonotype was seen repeatedly, ten times or more. In DNA form, the CDR3 reads TGTGCCAGCACCTTAGGGGGGTCTGAAGCTTTCTTT. It is translated as CASTLGGSEAFF. V gene TRBV12-3 or TRBV12-4 combines with J gene TRBJ1-1; D might be TRBD1 (6 bases). Trimming left V 7 bases short and J 6 bases short, with 12 bases between. CDR3 length: 12 residues.

This clonotype has a count of ten or more. The chain is built from TRBV20-1 and TRBJ2-3; 7 positions agree with TRBD2. The length of the CDR3 is 17 residues. The V and J ends lost 3 bases and 1 base, in that order; junction bases with no gene match: 13. Germline loops: CDR1 DFQATT, CDR2 SNEGSKA (reference sequence). CDR3 DNA sequence: TGCAGTGCTAGCAGGGCTAGCGGAACGTATCGCACAGATACGCAGTATTTT. Translation gives CSASRASGTYRTDTQYF.

This clonotype was counted a few times. The chain links TRBV12-3 or TRBV12-4 to TRBJ2-6; maybe TRBD1 (6 bases). V was shortened by 5 bases and J by 0 bases, with 11 bases between the two germline ends. The CDR3 has 16 residues. The CDR3: CASSLIGGSGANVLTF. Here the CDR3 DNA reads TGTGCCAGCAGTCTTATAGGGGGCTCTGGGGCCAACGTCCTGACTTTC.

The rearrangement uses TRBV27 and TRBJ1-1; D is possibly TRBD1 (6 bases). The V end was cut by 5 bases, the J end by 1 base, with 14 bases between. CDR1 is MNHEY and CDR2 is SMNVEV in the germline V gene (reference sequence). The CDR3 has 15 residues. The CDR3 loop reads CASSPRQDQNTEAFF. Here the CDR3 DNA reads TGTGCCAGCAGTCCGAGACAGGATCAGAACACTGAAGCTTTCTTT.

This chain links TRBV7-9 with TRBJ2-1; TRBD2 matches 14 bases. This CDR3 has 15 amino acids. Germline loops: CDR1 SEHNR, CDR2 FQNEAQ (reference sequence). With 5 bases clipped from V and 7 bases from J, the junction kept 4 bases outside the gene matches. CDR3 in amino acids: CASSPRTSGRNEQFF. The DNA for the CDR3 is TGTGCCAGCAGCCCACGGACTAGCGGGAGGAATGAGCAGTTCTTC.

The chain couples TRBV7-2 to TRBJ2-3; either TRBD1 or TRBD2 may supply D (5 bases each). Germline lookup yields CDR1 SGHTA and CDR2 FQGNSA. This CDR3 has 14 residues. V shed 5 bases and J shed 3 bases, with 12 bases lying between them. CDR3 in DNA: TGTGCCAGCAGCCCGGGACCGGCAACAGATACGCAGTATTTT. Protein: CASSPGPATDTQYF.

This clonotype was found many times. The chain links TRBV3-1 to TRBJ1-2, with 8 nucleotides matching TRBD1. The CDR3 sequence is 13 residues long. Trimming removed 5 bases from V and 7 bases from J; junction bases left unmatched: 6. Germline CDR1 is LGHDT and CDR2 is YNNKEL (reference sequence). CDR3 residues: CASSADRGTGYTF. In DNA form, the CDR3 reads TGTGCCAGCAGCGCAGACAGGGGAACTGGCTACACCTTC.

This clonotype has a count of ten or more. The chain couples TRBV4-3 to TRBJ2-1, with TRBD2 matching 14 bases. This CDR3 spans 17 amino acids. The germline V gene encodes CDR1 LGHNA and CDR2 YSLEER. The V and J ends lost 4 bases and 4 bases, in that order; junction bases with no gene match: 6. The CDR3 spells CASSPGLAGVVYNEQFF. The CDR3 DNA sequence: TGCGCCAGCAGCCCGGGACTAGCGGGGGTGGTTTACAATGAGCAGTTCTTC.

This clonotype showed up many times. The rearrangement uses TRBV6-1 and TRBJ2-1; D ambiguous. The CDR3 has 16 residues. The V and J ends lost 9 bases and 2 bases respectively, with 20 bases between them. CDR1 and CDR2 from the germline V gene are MNHNS and SASEGT. The CDR3 region has the DNA TGTGCCAGTCCCGCGCGTATCGGGTCTCCCTACAATGAGCAGTTCTTC. This gives the protein CASPARIGSPYNEQFF.